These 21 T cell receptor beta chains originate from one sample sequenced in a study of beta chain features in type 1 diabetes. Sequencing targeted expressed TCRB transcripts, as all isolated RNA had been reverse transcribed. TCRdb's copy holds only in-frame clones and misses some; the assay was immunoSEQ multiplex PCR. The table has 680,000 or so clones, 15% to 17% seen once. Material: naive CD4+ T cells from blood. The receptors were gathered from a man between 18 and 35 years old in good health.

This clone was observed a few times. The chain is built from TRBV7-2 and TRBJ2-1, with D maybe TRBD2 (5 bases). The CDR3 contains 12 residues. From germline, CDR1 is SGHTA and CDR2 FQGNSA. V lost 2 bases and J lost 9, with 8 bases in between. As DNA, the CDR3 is TGTGCCAGCAGCTTACTAGCCGGTGAGCAGTTCTTC. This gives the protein CASSLLAGEQFF. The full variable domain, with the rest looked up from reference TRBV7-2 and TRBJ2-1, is GAGVSQSPSNKVTEKGKDVELRCDPISGHTALYWYRQSLGQGLEFLIYFQGNSAPDKSGLPSDRFSAERTGGSVSTLTIQRTQQEDSAVYLCASSLLAGEQFFGPGTRLTVL.

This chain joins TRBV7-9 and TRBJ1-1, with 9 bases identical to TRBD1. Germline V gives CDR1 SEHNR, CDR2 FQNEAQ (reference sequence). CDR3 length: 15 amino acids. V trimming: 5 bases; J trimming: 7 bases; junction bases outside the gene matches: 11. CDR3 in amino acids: CASSPRDRVLYEAFF. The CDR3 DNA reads TGTGCCAGCAGCCCGCGGGACAGGGTTCTTTATGAAGCTTTCTTT.

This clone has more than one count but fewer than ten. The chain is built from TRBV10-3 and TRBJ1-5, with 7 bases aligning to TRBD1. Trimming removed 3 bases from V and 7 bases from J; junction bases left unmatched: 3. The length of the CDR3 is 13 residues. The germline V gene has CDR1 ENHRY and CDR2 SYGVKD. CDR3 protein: CAISEQGFQPQHF. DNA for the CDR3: TGTGCCATCAGTGAACAGGGGTTCCAGCCCCAGCATTTT.

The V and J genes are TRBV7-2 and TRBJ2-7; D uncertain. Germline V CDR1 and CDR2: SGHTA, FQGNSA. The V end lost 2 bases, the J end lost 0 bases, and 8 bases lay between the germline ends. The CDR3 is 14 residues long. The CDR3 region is CASSLRPDSYEQYF. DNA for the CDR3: TGTGCCAGCAGCTTACGCCCTGACTCCTACGAGCAGTACTTC.

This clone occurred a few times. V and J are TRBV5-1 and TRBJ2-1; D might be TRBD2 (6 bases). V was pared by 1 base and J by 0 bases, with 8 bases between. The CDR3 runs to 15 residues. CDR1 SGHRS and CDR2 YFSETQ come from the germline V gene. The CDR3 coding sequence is TGCGCCAGCAGCTTGACTAGCTCCTCCTACAATGAGCAGTTCTTC. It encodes CASSLTSSSYNEQFF.

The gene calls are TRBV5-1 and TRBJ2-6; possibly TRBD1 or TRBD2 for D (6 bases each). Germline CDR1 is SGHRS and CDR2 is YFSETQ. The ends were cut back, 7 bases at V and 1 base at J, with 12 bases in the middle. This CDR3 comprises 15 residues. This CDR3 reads CASGSGASGANVLTF. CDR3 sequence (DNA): TGCGCCAGCGGCTCGGGGGCTTCTGGGGCCAACGTCCTGACTTTC.

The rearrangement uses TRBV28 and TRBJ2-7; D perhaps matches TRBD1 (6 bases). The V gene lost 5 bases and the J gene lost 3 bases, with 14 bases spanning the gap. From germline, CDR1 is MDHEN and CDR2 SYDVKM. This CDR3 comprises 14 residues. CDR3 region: CASSPRDTDYEQYF. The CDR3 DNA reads TGTGCCAGCAGTCCTCGGGACACAGACTACGAGCAGTACTTC.

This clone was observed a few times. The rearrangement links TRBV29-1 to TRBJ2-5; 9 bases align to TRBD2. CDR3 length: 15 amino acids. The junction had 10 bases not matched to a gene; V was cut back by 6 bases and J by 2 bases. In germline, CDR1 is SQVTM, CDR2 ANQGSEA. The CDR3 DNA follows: TGCAGCGTAGCCCGGGGGCTAGCGGGACAAGAGACCCAGTACTTC. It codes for CSVARGLAGQETQYF. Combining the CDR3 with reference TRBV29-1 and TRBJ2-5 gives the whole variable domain SAVISQKPSRDICQRGTSLTIQCQVDSQVTMMFWYRQQPGQSLTLIATANQGSEATYESGFVIDKFPISRPNLTFSTLTVSNMSPEDSSIYLCSVARGLAGQETQYFGPGTRLLVL.

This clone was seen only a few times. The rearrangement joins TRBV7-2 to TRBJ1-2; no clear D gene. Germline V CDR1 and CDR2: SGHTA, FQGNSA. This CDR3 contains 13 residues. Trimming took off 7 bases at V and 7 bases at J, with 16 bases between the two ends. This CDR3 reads CASMVGPRLGYTF. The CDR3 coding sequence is TGTGCCAGCATGGTGGGCCCGAGACTTGGCTACACCTTC.

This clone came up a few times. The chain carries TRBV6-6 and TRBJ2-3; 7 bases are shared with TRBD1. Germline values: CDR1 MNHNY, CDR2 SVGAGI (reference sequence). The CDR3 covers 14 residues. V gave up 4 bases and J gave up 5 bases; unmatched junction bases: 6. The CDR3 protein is CASSSDRARDTQYF. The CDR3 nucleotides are TGTGCCAGCAGTTCCGACAGGGCGAGAGATACGCAGTATTTT.

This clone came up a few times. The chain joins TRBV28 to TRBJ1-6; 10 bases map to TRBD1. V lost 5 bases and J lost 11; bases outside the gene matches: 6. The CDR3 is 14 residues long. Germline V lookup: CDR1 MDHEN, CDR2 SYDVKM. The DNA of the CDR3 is TGTGCCAGCAGTCCCCAGACAGGGGGCACACCCCTCCACTTT. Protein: CASSPQTGGTPLHF.

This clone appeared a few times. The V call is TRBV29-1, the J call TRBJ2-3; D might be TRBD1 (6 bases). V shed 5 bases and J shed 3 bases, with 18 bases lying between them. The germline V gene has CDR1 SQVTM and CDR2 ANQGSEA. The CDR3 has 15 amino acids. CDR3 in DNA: TGCAGCGTTTCTGGACAGACCTCCAAAACAGATACGCAGTATTTT. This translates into CSVSGQTSKTDTQYF.

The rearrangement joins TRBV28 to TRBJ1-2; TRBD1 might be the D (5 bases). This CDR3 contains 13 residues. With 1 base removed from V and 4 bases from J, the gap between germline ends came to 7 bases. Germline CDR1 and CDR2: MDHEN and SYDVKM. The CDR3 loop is CASSLSTVYGYTF. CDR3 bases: TGTGCCAGCAGTTTATCGACAGTCTATGGCTACACCTTC.

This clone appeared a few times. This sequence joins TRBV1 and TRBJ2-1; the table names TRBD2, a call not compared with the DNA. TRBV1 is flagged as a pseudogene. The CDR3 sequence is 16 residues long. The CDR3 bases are TGCACCAGCAGCCAAGATGCGGGACTAGGAATTGGTGAGCAGTTCTTC. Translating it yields CTSSQDAGLGIGEQFF.

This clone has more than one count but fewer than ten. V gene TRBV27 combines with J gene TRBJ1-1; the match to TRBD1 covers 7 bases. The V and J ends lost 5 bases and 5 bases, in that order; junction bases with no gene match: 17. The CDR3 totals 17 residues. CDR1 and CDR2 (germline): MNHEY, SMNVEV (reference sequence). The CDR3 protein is CASSQDRTLNGETEAFF. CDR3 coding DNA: TGTGCCAGCAGTCAGGACAGGACACTCAATGGGGAAACTGAAGCTTTCTTT.

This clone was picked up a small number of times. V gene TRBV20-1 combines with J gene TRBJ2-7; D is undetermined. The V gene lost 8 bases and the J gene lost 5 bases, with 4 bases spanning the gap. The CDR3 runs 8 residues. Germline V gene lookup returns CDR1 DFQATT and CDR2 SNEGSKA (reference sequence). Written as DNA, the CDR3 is TGCAGTCCAAACGAGCAGTACTTC. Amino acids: CSPNEQYF.

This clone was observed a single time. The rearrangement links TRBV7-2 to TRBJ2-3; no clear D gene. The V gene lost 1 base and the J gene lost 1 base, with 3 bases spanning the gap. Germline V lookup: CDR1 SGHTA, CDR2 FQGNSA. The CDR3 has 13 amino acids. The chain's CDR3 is CASSLVGTDTQYF. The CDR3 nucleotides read TGTGCCAGCAGCTTAGTAGGCACAGATACGCAGTATTTT.

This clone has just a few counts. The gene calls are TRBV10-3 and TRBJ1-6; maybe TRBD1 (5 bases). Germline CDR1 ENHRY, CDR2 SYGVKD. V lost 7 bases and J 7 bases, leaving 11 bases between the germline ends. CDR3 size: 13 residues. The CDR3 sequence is CAINRDANSPLHF. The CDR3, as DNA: TGTGCCATCAATCGGGACGCCAATTCACCCCTCCACTTT.

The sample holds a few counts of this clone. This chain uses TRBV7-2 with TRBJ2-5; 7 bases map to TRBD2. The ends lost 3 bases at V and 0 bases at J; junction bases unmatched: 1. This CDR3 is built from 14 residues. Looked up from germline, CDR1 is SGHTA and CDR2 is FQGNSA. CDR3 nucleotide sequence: TGTGCCAGCAGCTTCCGGGGGGACCAAGAGACCCAGTACTTC. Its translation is CASSFRGDQETQYF.

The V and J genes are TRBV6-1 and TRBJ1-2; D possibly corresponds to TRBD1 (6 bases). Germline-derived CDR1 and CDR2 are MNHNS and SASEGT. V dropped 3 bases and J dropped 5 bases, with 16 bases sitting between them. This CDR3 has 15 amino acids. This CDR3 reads CASSESPTGLYGYTF. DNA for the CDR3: TGTGCCAGCAGTGAGTCCCCGACAGGTCTTTATGGCTACACCTTC.

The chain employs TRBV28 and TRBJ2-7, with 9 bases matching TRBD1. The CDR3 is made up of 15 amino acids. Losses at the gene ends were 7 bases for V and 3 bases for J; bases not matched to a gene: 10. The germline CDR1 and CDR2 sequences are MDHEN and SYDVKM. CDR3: CASNSGGTGFYEQYF. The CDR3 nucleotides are TGTGCCAGCAACAGTGGAGGGACAGGGTTCTACGAGCAGTACTTC.